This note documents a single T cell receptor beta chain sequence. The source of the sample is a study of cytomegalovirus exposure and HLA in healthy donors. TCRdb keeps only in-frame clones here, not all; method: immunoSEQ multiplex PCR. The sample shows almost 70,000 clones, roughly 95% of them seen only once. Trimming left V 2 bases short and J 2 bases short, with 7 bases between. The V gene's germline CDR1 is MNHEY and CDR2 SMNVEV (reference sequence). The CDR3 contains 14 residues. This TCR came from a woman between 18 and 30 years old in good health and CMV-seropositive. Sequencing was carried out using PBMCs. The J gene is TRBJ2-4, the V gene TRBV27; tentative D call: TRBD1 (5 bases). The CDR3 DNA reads TGTGCCAGCAGTTTAAGGGGAACCAAAAACATTCAGTACTTC. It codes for CASSLRGTKNIQYF.